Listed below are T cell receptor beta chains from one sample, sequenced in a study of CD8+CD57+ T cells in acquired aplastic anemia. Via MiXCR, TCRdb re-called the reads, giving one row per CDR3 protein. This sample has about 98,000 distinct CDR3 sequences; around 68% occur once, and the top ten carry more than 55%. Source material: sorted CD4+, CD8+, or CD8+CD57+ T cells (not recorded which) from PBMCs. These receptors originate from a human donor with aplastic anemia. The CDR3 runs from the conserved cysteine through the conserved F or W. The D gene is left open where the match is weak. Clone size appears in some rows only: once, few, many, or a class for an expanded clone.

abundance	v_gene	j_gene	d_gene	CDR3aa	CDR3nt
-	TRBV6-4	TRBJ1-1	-	CASTPRAGGTEAFF	TGTGCCAGCACCCCAAGGGCTGGAGGGACTGAAGCTTTCTTT
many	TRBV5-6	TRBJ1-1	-	CASNEKGGGTEAFF	TGTGCCAGCAATGAGAAGGGGGGAGGCACTGAAGCTTTCTTT
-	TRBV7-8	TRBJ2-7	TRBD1	CASTLLTGSVDEQYF	TGTGCCAGCACCTTGCTGACAGGGAGTGTCGACGAGCAGTACTTC
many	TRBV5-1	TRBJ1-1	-	CASSLSGGNTEAFF	TGCGCCAGCAGCTTGAGCGGGGGAAACACTGAAGCTTTCTTT
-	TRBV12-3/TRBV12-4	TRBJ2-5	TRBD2	CASSSRLAGGGAQYF	TGTGCCAGCAGTTCCCGCCTAGCGGGGGGCGGGGCCCAGTACTTC
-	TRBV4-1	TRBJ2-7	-	CASSTEGEDGSYEQYF	TGCGCCAGCAGCACGGAGGGGGAGGATGGCTCCTACGAGCAGTACTTC
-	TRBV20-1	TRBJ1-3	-	CSAAPGYGNTIYF	TGCAGTGCTGCTCCGGGGTACGGGAACACCATATATTTT
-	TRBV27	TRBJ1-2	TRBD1	CASSSDGQGGYTF	TGTGCCAGCAGTTCAGACGGACAGGGTGGCTACACCTTC
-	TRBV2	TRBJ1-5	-	CASSEGLYSNQPQHF	TGTGCCAGCAGTGAGGGACTTTATAGCAATCAGCCCCAGCATTTT
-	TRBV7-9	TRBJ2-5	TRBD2	CASSLGTGGGETQYF	TGTGCCAGCAGCTTAGGGACGGGGGGAGGTGAGACCCAGTACTTC
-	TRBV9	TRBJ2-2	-	CASSVGLSGQLLPGELFF	TGTGCCAGCAGCGTAGGGTTGTCGGGACAACTCCTTCCTGGGGAGCTGTTTTTT
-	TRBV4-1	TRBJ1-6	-	CASSQAQGRSPLHF	TGCGCCAGCAGCCAAGCCCAGGGGAGGTCACCCCTCCACTTT
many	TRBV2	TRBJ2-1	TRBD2	CASNGELAGANSYNEQFF	TGTGCCAGCAACGGGGAACTAGCGGGAGCGAACTCCTACAATGAGCAGTTCTTC
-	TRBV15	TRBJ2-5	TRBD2	CATSRPGTKETQYF	TGTGCCACCAGCAGGCCAGGGACTAAAGAGACCCAGTACTTC
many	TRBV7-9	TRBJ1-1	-	CASSLAQGRFTEAFF	TGTGCCAGCAGCTTAGCGCAGGGGCGATTCACTGAAGCTTTCTTT
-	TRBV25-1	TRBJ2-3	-	CASSESVAVGTDTQYF	TGTGCCAGCAGTGAATCGGTAGCTGTGGGCACAGATACGCAGTATTTT
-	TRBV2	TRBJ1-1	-	CASSDKAFF	TGTGCCAGCAGCGATAAAGCTTTCTTT
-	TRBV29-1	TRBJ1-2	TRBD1	CSVAGGGRTYGYTF	TGCAGCGTTGCAGGGGGAGGGCGGACCTATGGCTACACCTTC
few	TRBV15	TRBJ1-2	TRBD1	CATSNPDRAYGYTF	TGTGCCACCTCCAACCCCGACAGGGCCTATGGCTACACCTTC
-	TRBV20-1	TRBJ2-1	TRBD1	CSARRTGDNEQFF	TGCAGTGCTAGGAGGACAGGCGACAATGAGCAGTTCTTC
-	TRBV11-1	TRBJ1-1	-	CASSHWRQVNTEAFF	TGTGCCAGCAGTCACTGGAGACAGGTGAACACTGAAGCTTTCTTT
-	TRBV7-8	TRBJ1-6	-	CASSLSGRSSYNSPLHF	TGTGCCAGCAGCTTAAGCGGCAGGAGCTCCTATAATTCACCCCTCCACTTT
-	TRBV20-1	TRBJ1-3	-	CSARDGGSGNTIYF	TGCAGTGCTAGAGACGGCGGATCTGGAAACACCATATATTTT
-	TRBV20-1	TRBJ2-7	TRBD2	CSASDLGGLAGGRSYEQYF	TGCAGTGCTAGTGACTTGGGGGGACTAGCGGGGGGACGCTCCTACGAGCAGTACTTC
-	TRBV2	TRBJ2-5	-	CASSDPDDQYF	TGTGCCAGCAGTGACCCAGACGACCAGTACTTC
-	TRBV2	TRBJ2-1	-	CASSEGWRDNEQFF	TGTGCCAGCAGCGAGGGGTGGAGGGACAATGAGCAGTTCTTC
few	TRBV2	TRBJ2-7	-	CAISGSSGQEQYF	TGTGCCATCAGTGGGTCCAGCGGACAGGAGCAGTACTTC
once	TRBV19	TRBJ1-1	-	CASSGGAQVGTEAFF	TGTGCCAGTTCCGGGGGGGCGCAGGTCGGCACTGAAGCTTTCTTT
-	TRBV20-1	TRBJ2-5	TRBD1	CSALDRGSEETQYF	TGCAGTGCTCTGGACAGGGGGAGCGAAGAGACCCAGTACTTC
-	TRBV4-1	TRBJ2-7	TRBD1	CASSPGTGIGYEQYF	TGCGCCAGCAGCCCCGGGACAGGGATCGGCTACGAGCAGTACTTC
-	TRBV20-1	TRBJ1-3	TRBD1	CSARVPTGVHSGNTIYF	TGCAGTGCTAGAGTCCCGACAGGGGTCCACTCTGGAAACACCATATATTTT
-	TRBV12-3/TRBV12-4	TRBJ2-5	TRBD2	CASSTGTSGATLGTQYF	TGTGCCAGCAGTACCGGGACTAGCGGGGCTACACTTGGGACCCAGTACTTC
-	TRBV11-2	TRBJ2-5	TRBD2	CASSQGLSSGGEETQYF	TGTGCCAGCAGCCAGGGCCTCTCTAGCGGGGGAGAAGAGACCCAGTACTTC
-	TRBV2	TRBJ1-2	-	CASSERGKGDGYTF	TGTGCCAGCAGTGAAAGGGGTAAGGGAGATGGCTACACCTTC
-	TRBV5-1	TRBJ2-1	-	CASTLGGPGNEQFF	TGCGCCAGCACCCTGGGGGGGCCTGGCAATGAGCAGTTCTTC
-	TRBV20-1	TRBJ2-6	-	CSAKGSPSGANVLTF	TGCAGTGCTAAAGGGTCGCCCTCTGGGGCCAACGTCCTGACTTTC
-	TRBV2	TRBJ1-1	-	CASLPPVTGTEAFF	TGTGCCAGCCTTCCCCCCGTGACGGGCACTGAAGCTTTCTTT
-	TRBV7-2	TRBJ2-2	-	CASSLEIGELFF	TGTGCCAGCAGCTTAGAGATTGGGGAGCTGTTTTTT
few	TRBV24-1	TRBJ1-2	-	CATSASWAPNYGYTF	TGTGCCACCAGTGCAAGTTGGGCCCCAAACTATGGCTACACCTTC
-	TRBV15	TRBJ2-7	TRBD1	CATSKYGQGGYEQYF	TGTGCCACCAGCAAGTATGGACAGGGTGGTTACGAGCAGTACTTC
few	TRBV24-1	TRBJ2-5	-	CATSSRDTPQETQYF	TGTGCCACAAGCAGTAGGGACACACCCCAAGAGACCCAGTACTTC
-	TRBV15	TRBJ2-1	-	CATSRAQVGDEQFF	TGTGCCACCAGCAGAGCCCAAGTTGGGGATGAGCAGTTCTTC
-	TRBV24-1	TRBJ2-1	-	CATAFGNEQFF	TGTGCCACCGCCTTCGGGAATGAGCAGTTCTTC
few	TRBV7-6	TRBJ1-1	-	CASSRGGLEAFF	TGTGCCAGCAGCCGAGGGGGGCTTGAAGCTTTCTTT
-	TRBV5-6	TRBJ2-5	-	CASSVRETQYF	TGTGCCAGCAGCGTCCGTGAGACCCAGTACTTC
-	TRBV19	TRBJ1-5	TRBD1	CASLVGGISNQPQHF	TGTGCCAGCTTAGTAGGGGGCATAAGCAATCAGCCCCAGCATTTT
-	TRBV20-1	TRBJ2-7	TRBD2	CSARTSGLYEQYF	TGCAGTGCTAGGACTAGCGGCCTCTACGAGCAGTACTTC
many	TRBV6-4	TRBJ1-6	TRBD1	CASSEGTGDNSPLHF	TGTGCCAGCAGTGAAGGGACAGGGGATAATTCACCCCTCCACTTT
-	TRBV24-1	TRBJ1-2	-	CATSDRRYGYTF	TGTGCCACCAGTGATAGGAGGTATGGCTACACCTTC
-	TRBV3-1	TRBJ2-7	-	CASSQSIDSYEQYF	TGTGCCAGCAGCCAATCCATCGACTCCTACGAGCAGTACTTC
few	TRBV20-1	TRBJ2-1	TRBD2	CSARERTSGGDYDEQFF	TGCAGTGCTAGAGAGAGGACTAGCGGGGGGGATTACGATGAGCAGTTCTTC
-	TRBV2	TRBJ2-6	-	CASSGAGGMSGANVLTF	TGTGCCAGCAGTGGGGCCGGTGGAATGTCCGGGGCCAACGTCCTGACTTTC
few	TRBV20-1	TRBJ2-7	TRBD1	CSAAHGQARYEQYF	TGCAGTGCGGCCCACGGACAGGCTAGATACGAGCAGTACTTC
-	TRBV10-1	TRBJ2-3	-	CASSEGETRSTDTQYF	TGCGCCAGCAGTGAGGGTGAGACACGATCCACAGATACGCAGTATTTT
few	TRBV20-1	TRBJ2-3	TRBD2	CSAVWGLGTDTQYF	TGCAGTGCTGTTTGGGGACTAGGCACAGATACGCAGTATTTT